The rows below give T cell receptor beta chains drawn from one sample of a study of OX40 agonist ivuxolimab in advanced cancers. The table came from immunoSEQ multiplex PCR; TCRdb's copy has only in-frame clones and leaves some out. The table includes 90,000 to 100,000 clones, around 96% detected once. The specimen comprised CD4+ or CD8+ T cells sorted from blood, sampled in a trial of the OX40 agonist ivuxolimab. The source is an adult with an advanced solid tumor such as melanoma, head and neck, liver or kidney cancer. Both conserved end residues are part of each CDR3. The order of the fields is D gene, J gene, V gene, clone size, CDR3 protein, CDR3 DNA. A D gene is named only where the DNA matches it firmly. Expanded clones get a size class; other rows say once, few or many, or leave the size out.

D: -
J: TRBJ2-2
V: TRBV11-2
size: -
CDR3: CASTPRGANSYRGGELFF
DNA: TGTGCCAGCACCCCAAGAGGAGCAAACAGCTATCGGGGCGGGGAGCTGTTTTTT

D: -
J: TRBJ2-7
V: TRBV7-9
size: -
CDR3: CASSSVEGQYF
DNA: TGTGCCAGCAGCTCAGTCGAGGGGCAGTACTTC

D: -
J: TRBJ2-1
V: TRBV5-1
size: -
CDR3: CASSWDVSEQFF
DNA: TGCGCCAGCAGCTGGGACGTCAGTGAGCAGTTCTTC

D: -
J: TRBJ1-1
V: TRBV27
size: once
CDR3: CASSATPGGTEAFF
DNA: TGTGCCAGCAGTGCAACCCCAGGTGGGACTGAAGCTTTCTTT

D: TRBD2
J: TRBJ2-1
V: TRBV7-6
size: -
CDR3: CASSLAISGREVGWGNEQFF
DNA: TGTGCCAGCAGCTTAGCCATTAGCGGGAGGGAGGTTGGATGGGGCAATGAGCAGTTCTTC

D: TRBD1
J: TRBJ2-7
V: TRBV15
size: -
CDR3: CATSRDKDRGIHEQYF
DNA: TGTGCCACCAGCAGAGATAAGGACAGGGGAATCCACGAGCAGTACTTC

D: -
J: TRBJ1-5
V: TRBV6-5
size: -
CDR3: CASSYNRVGQPQHF
DNA: TGTGCCAGCAGTTACAACAGGGTTGGTCAGCCCCAGCATTTT

D: -
J: TRBJ2-7
V: TRBV5-6
size: -
CDR3: CASSLGARLGEQYF
DNA: TGTGCCAGCAGCTTAGGGGCGCGGTTGGGCGAGCAGTACTTC

D: -
J: TRBJ2-7
V: TRBV6-5
size: -
CDR3: CASSYGSTYEQYF
DNA: TGTGCCAGCAGTTACGGGTCAACCTACGAGCAGTACTTC

D: TRBD1
J: TRBJ2-1
V: TRBV6-5
size: -
CDR3: CASSYGTGLEYNEQFF
DNA: TGTGCCAGCAGTTACGGGACAGGCCTCGAGTACAATGAGCAGTTCTTC

D: TRBD1
J: TRBJ2-3
V: TRBV7-9
size: once
CDR3: CASSSRDRGTDTQYF
DNA: TGTGCCAGCAGCTCCCGGGACAGGGGAACAGATACGCAGTATTTT

D: TRBD2
J: TRBJ2-3
V: TRBV6-5
size: -
CDR3: CASTSAGVGTQYF
DNA: TGTGCCAGCACTTCAGCGGGAGTGGGTACGCAGTATTTT

D: -
J: TRBJ2-1
V: TRBV28
size: -
CDR3: CAIRPSYNEQFF
DNA: TGTGCCATCCGGCCCTCCTACAATGAGCAGTTCTTC

D: -
J: TRBJ2-1
V: TRBV27
size: -
CDR3: CASSFASNEQFF
DNA: TGTGCCAGCAGTTTTGCTAGCAATGAGCAGTTCTTC

D: -
J: TRBJ2-1
V: TRBV6-1
size: few
CDR3: CASITVQGLLEQFF
DNA: TGTGCCAGCATAACGGTGCAGGGACTTCTGGAGCAGTTCTTC

D: -
J: TRBJ2-2
V: TRBV6-5
size: -
CDR3: CASSYAAGLAGELFF
DNA: TGTGCCAGCAGTTACGCCGCAGGGTTGGCCGGGGAGCTGTTTTTT

D: -
J: TRBJ2-3
V: TRBV14
size: -
CDR3: CASSPLHTDTQYF
DNA: TGTGCCAGCAGCCCCCTGCACACAGATACGCAGTATTTT

D: -
J: TRBJ2-3
V: TRBV11-2
size: -
CDR3: CASSLGGRVTDTQYF
DNA: TGTGCCAGCAGCTTAGGCGGCAGGGTGACAGATACGCAGTATTTT

D: -
J: TRBJ2-2
V: TRBV19
size: -
CDR3: CASSQSTGQNTGELFF
DNA: TGTGCCAGTAGTCAATCGACAGGCCAGAACACCGGGGAGCTGTTTTTT

D: TRBD2
J: TRBJ2-7
V: TRBV19
size: -
CDR3: CASSVTSGATYEQYF
DNA: TGTGCCAGTAGTGTGACTAGCGGGGCTACCTACGAGCAGTACTTC

D: -
J: TRBJ2-3
V: TRBV27
size: -
CDR3: CASSPRASSHTDTQYF
DNA: TGTGCCAGCAGTCCCCGGGCTAGCTCTCATACAGATACGCAGTATTTT

D: -
J: TRBJ2-4
V: TRBV28
size: once
CDR3: CASSLRGAEWTKNIQYF
DNA: TGTGCCAGCAGTTTAAGGGGGGCTGAATGGACCAAAAACATTCAGTACTTC

D: -
J: TRBJ1-2
V: TRBV18
size: -
CDR3: CASSPQGDYGYTF
DNA: TGTGCCAGCTCACCACAGGGGGACTATGGCTACACCTTC

D: TRBD2
J: TRBJ2-1
V: TRBV6-6
size: -
CDR3: CASRVSGETYNEQFF
DNA: TGTGCCAGCAGGGTGAGCGGGGAGACTTACAATGAGCAGTTCTTC

D: -
J: TRBJ2-7
V: TRBV7-2
size: -
CDR3: CASSLGGGDKYF
DNA: TGTGCCAGCAGCTTAGGAGGGGGGGATAAGTACTTC

D: -
J: TRBJ1-3
V: TRBV13
size: -
CDR3: CASSLGQGGGNTIYF
DNA: TGTGCCAGCAGCTTAGGACAGGGAGGAGGAAACACCATATATTTT

D: -
J: TRBJ1-4
V: TRBV19
size: -
CDR3: CASSIGATNEKLFF
DNA: TGTGCCAGTAGTATCGGTGCAACTAATGAAAAACTGTTTTTT

D: -
J: TRBJ1-1
V: TRBV6-6
size: -
CDR3: CASSYRDTEAFF
DNA: TGTGCCAGCAGTTACAGGGACACTGAAGCTTTCTTT

D: -
J: TRBJ1-2
V: TRBV27
size: -
CDR3: CASSLQGGAYGYTF
DNA: TGTGCCAGCAGTTTACAGGGAGGGGCCTATGGCTACACCTTC

D: -
J: TRBJ2-2
V: TRBV21-1
size: -
CDR3: CASSKVRQRPGAGELFF
DNA: TGTGCCAGCAGCAAAGTAAGACAGCGTCCGGGGGCCGGGGAGCTGTTTTTT

D: TRBD2
J: TRBJ2-1
V: TRBV7-9
size: -
CDR3: CASSPELAGGPGEQFF
DNA: TGTGCCAGCAGCCCGGAACTAGCGGGAGGGCCAGGGGAGCAGTTCTTC

D: TRBD2
J: TRBJ2-3
V: TRBV7-2
size: once
CDR3: CASSLLAGDWIDTQYF
DNA: TGTGCCAGCAGCCTATTAGCGGGAGATTGGATAGATACGCAGTATTTT

D: -
J: TRBJ2-1
V: TRBV11-2
size: -
CDR3: CASRHGETASYNEQFF
DNA: TGTGCCAGCAGACACGGCGAGACAGCTTCCTACAATGAGCAGTTCTTC

D: TRBD2
J: TRBJ2-5
V: TRBV11-2
size: -
CDR3: CASSLEVGLAEETQYF
DNA: TGTGCCAGCAGCTTAGAGGTTGGACTAGCGGAGGAGACCCAGTACTTC

D: -
J: TRBJ2-1
V: TRBV6-5
size: once
CDR3: CASSLEGNEQFF
DNA: TGTGCCAGCAGTCTAGAGGGGAATGAGCAGTTCTTC

D: -
J: TRBJ1-1
V: TRBV27
size: -
CDR3: CASSLAGLNTEAFF
DNA: TGTGCCAGCAGTTTAGCAGGGTTGAACACTGAAGCTTTCTTT

D: TRBD2
J: TRBJ2-1
V: TRBV4-2
size: -
CDR3: CASSQGTSGVNEQFF
DNA: TGTGCCAGCAGCCAAGGGACTAGCGGGGTCAATGAGCAGTTCTTC

D: -
J: TRBJ2-7
V: TRBV15
size: -
CDR3: CATSRSAAGPQGQYF
DNA: TGTGCCACCAGCAGATCGGCAGCGGGTCCCCAGGGGCAGTACTTC

D: -
J: TRBJ1-1
V: TRBV7-8
size: -
CDR3: CASSRPTDGGEVNTEAFF
DNA: TGTGCCAGCAGCCGACCCACGGACGGGGGGGAGGTGAACACTGAAGCTTTCTTT

D: -
J: TRBJ1-1
V: TRBV27
size: -
CDR3: CASSLGGIETEAFF
DNA: TGTGCCAGCAGTTTAGGAGGCATAGAAACTGAAGCTTTCTTT

D: -
J: TRBJ2-2
V: TRBV6-5
size: -
CDR3: CASSSGPNGELFF
DNA: TGTGCCAGCAGTTCGGGGCCTAACGGGGAGCTGTTTTTT

D: -
J: TRBJ1-1
V: TRBV2
size: once
CDR3: CASRNRESTEAFF
DNA: TGTGCCAGCAGGAACAGGGAGAGCACTGAAGCTTTCTTT

D: TRBD2
J: TRBJ2-7
V: TRBV28
size: -
CDR3: CASSLGLAGPPYEQYF
DNA: TGTGCCAGCAGTTTAGGGTTAGCGGGACCCCCCTACGAGCAGTACTTC

D: -
J: TRBJ1-1
V: TRBV4-1
size: -
CDR3: CASSQDTGIDTEAFF
DNA: TGCGCCAGCAGCCAAGACACGGGAATAGACACTGAAGCTTTCTTT

D: TRBD1
J: TRBJ2-1
V: TRBV7-3
size: -
CDR3: CASSFKGQGHSYNEQFF
DNA: TGTGCCAGCAGCTTTAAGGGACAGGGCCACTCCTACAATGAGCAGTTCTTC

D: -
J: TRBJ1-4
V: TRBV4-2
size: -
CDR3: CASSPNLQGEKLFF
DNA: TGTGCCAGCAGCCCGAACCTACAGGGAGAAAAACTGTTTTTT

D: TRBD2
J: TRBJ2-1
V: TRBV5-4
size: -
CDR3: CASSLAVASGGANEQFF
DNA: TGTGCCAGCAGCTTGGCCGTGGCTAGCGGGGGGGCCAATGAGCAGTTCTTC

D: -
J: TRBJ1-2
V: TRBV7-9
size: -
CDR3: CASSLDDLFGGYTF
DNA: TGTGCCAGCAGCTTAGACGACCTTTTTGGCGGCTACACCTTC

D: -
J: TRBJ1-2
V: TRBV7-9
size: -
CDR3: CASSSGLNYGYTF
DNA: TGTGCCAGCAGCTCGGGGTTGAATTATGGCTACACCTTC

D: -
J: TRBJ1-3
V: TRBV28
size: -
CDR3: CASSSPGNTIYF
DNA: TGTGCCAGCAGTTCTCCTGGAAACACCATATATTTT

D: -
J: TRBJ1-5
V: TRBV28
size: once
CDR3: CASSLMGDQPQHF
DNA: TGTGCCAGCAGTTTAATGGGGGATCAGCCCCAGCATTTT